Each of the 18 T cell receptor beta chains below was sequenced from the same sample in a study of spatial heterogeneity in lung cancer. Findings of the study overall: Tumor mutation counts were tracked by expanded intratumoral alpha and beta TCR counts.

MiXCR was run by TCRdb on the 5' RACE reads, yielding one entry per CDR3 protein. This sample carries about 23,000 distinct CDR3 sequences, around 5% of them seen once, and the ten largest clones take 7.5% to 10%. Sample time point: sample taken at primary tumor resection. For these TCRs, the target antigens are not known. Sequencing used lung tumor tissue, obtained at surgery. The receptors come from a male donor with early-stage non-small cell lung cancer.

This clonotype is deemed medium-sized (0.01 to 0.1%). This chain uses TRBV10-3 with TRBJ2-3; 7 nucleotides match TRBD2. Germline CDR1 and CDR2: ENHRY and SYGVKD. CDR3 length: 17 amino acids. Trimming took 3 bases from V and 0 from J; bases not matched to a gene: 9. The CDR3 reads CAISDPEREASTDTQYF. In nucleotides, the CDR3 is TGTGCCATCAGTGACCCCGAGCGGGAAGCTAGCACAGATACGCAGTATTTT.

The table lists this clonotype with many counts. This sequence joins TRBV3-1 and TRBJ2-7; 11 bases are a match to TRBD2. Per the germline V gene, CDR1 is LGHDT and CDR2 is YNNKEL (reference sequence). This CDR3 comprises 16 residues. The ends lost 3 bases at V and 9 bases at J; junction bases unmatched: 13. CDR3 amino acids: CASSHSSGRSDWGQYF. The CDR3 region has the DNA TGTGCCAGCAGCCACTCTAGCGGGAGGTCTGACTGGGGGCAGTACTTC.

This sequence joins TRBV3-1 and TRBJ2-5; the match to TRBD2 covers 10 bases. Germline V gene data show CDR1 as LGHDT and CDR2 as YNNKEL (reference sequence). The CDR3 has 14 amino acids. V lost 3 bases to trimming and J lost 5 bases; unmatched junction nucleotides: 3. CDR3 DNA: TGTGCCAGCAGCCACCCGGGACTAGCGGAGACCCAGTACTTC. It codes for CASSHPGLAETQYF.

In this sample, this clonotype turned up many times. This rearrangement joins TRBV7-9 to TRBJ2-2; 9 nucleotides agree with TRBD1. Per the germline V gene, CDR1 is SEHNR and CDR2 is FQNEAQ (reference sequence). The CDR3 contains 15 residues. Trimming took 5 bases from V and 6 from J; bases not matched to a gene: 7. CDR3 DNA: TGTGCCAGCAGCACAGGGGGCTACTTTTCCGGGGAGCTGTTTTTT. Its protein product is CASSTGGYFSGELFF.

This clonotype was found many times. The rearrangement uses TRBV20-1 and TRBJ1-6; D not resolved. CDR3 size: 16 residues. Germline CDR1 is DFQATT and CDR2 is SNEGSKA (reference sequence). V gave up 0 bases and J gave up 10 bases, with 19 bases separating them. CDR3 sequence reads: CSARDDHGPLRSPLHF. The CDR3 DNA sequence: TGCAGTGCTAGAGATGACCATGGACCCCTACGGTCACCCCTCCACTTT.

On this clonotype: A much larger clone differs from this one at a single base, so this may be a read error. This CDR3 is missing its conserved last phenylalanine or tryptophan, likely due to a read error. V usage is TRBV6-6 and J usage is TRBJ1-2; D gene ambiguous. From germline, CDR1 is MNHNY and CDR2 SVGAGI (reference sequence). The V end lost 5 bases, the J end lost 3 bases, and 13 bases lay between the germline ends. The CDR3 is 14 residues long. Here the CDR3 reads CASSLLTGDYGYTL. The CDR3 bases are TGTGCCAGCAGTCTCTTGACTGGAGACTATGGCTACACCCTC.

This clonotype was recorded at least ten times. CDR3 in DNA: TGCAGTGCTAGAGGGGGACAGTCCTCTGGCGAGCAGTACTTC. Protein: CSARGGQSSGEQYF. The chain recombines TRBV20-1 with TRBJ2-7; 7 bases are shared with TRBD1. The germline V gene has CDR1 DFQATT and CDR2 SNEGSKA (reference sequence). This CDR3 is built from 14 residues. The V segment lost 1 base and the J segment 6 bases; nucleotides outside the gene matches: 9.

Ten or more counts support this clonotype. The CDR3 coding sequence is TGCGCCAGCAGCCAAGCAATGGGGCGGGGTCAAGAGACCCAGTACTTC. Translation: CASSQAMGRGQETQYF. V usage is TRBV4-3 and J usage is TRBJ2-5; TRBD2 might be the D (6 bases). This CDR3 is 16 amino acids long. Trimming removed 1 base from V and 2 bases from J, with 14 bases in between. Per the germline V gene, CDR1 is LGHNA and CDR2 is YSLEER.

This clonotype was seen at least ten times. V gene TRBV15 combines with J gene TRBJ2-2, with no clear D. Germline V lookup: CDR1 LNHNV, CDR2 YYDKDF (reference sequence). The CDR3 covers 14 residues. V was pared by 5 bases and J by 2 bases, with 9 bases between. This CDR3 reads CATSPWGNTGELFF. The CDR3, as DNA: TGTGCCACCAGCCCATGGGGAAACACCGGGGAGCTGTTTTTT.

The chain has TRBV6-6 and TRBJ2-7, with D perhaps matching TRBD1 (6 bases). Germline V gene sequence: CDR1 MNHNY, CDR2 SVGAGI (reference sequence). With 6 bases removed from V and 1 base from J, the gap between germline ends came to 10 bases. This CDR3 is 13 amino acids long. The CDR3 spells CASRGGQSYEQYF. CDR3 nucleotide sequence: TGTGCCAGCAGGGGCGGACAGTCCTACGAGCAGTACTTC.

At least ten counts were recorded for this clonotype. CDR3 amino acids: CASSLGQSNQPQHF. In nucleotides, the CDR3 is TGTGCCAGCTCACTCGGACAGAGCAATCAGCCCCAGCATTTT. The chain couples TRBV18 to TRBJ1-5; tentatively, D is TRBD1 (6 bases). Trimming removed 4 bases at V and 1 base at J, with 8 bases between. Germline values: CDR1 KGHSH, CDR2 LQKENI. The CDR3 has 14 residues.

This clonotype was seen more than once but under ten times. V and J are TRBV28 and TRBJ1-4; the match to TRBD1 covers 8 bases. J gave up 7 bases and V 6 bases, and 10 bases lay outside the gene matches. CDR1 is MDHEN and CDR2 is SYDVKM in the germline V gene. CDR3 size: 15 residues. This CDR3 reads CASSRGQGNSEKLFF. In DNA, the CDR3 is TGTGCCAGCAGCCGTGGACAGGGTAATTCTGAAAAACTGTTTTTT.

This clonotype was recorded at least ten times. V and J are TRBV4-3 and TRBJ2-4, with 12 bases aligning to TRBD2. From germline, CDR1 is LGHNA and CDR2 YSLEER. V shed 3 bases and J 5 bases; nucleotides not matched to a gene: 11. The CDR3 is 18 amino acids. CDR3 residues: CASSQRTSGVTRENIQYF. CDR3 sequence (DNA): TGCGCCAGCAGCCAGAGGACTAGCGGGGTCACGAGAGAAAACATTCAGTACTTC.

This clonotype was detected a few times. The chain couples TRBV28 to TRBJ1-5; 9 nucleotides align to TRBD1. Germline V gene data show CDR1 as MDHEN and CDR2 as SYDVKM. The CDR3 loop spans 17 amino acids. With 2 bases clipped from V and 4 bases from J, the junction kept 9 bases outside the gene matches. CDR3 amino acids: CASSLKGHRGLNQPQHF. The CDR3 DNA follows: TGTGCCAGCAGTTTAAAAGGCCACAGGGGGCTTAATCAGCCCCAGCATTTT.

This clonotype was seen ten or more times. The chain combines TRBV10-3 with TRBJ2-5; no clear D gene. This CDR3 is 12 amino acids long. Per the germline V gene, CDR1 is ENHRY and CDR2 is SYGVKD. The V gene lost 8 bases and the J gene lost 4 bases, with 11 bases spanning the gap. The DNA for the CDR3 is TGTGCCATCTCGGCGCGAGGAGAGACCCAGTACTTC. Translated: CAISARGETQYF.

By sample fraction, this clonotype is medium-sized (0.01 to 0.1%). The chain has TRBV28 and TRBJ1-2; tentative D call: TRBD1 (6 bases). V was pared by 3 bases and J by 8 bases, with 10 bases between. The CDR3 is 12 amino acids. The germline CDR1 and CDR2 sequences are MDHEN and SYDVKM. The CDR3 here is CASSLHQGGYTF. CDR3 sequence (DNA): TGTGCCAGCAGTTTGCACCAGGGGGGCTACACCTTC.

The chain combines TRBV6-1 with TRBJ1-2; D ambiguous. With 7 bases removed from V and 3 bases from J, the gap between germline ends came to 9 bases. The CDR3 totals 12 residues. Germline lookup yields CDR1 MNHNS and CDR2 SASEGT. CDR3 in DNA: TGTGCCAGCAAATTGTGGGACTATGGCTACACCTTC. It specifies CASKLWDYGYTF.

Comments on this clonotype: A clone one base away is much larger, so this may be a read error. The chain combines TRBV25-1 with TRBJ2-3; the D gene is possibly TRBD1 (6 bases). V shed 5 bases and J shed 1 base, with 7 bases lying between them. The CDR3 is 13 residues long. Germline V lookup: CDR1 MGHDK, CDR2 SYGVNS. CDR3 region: CASSRQGTDTQYF. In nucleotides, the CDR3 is TGTGCCAGCAGTAGACAGGGCACAGATACGCAGTATTTT.